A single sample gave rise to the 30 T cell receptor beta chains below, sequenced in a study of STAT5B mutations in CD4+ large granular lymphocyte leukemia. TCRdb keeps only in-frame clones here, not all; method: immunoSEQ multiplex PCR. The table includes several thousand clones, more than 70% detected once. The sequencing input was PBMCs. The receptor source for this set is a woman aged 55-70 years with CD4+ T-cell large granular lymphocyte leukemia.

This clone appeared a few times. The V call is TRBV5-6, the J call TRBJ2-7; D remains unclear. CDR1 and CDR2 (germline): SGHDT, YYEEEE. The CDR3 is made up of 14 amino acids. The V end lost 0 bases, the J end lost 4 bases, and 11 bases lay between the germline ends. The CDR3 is CASSLALTVYEQYF. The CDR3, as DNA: TGTGCCAGCAGCTTGGCCCTGACGGTTTACGAGCAGTACTTC.

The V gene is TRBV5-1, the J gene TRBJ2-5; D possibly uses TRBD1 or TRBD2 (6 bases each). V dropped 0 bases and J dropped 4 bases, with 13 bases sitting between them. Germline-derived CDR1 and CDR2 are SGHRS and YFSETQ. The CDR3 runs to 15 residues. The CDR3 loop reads CASSLGKGGSETQYF. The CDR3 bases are TGCGCCAGCAGCTTGGGGAAAGGGGGGTCAGAGACCCAGTACTTC.

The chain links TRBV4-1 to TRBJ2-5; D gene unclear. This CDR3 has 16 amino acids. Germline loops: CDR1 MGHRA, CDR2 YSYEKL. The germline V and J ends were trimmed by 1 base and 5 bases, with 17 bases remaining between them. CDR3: CASSQGTSWVRETQYF. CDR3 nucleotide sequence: TGCGCCAGCAGCCAAGGTACAAGTTGGGTCCGGGAGACCCAGTACTTC.

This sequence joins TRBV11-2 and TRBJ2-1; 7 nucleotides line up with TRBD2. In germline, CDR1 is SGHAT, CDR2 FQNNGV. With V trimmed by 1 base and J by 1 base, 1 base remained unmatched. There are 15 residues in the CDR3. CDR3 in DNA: TGTGCCAGCAGCTTAGTGGGAGGGTCCTACAATGAGCAGTTCTTC. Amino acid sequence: CASSLVGGSYNEQFF.

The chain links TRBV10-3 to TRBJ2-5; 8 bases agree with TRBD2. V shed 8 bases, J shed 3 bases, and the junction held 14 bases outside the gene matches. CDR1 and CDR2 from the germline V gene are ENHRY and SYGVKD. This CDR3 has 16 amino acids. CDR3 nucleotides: TGTGCCATCTCCCCCGCTAGCGGGTTCAAAAAAGAGACCCAGTACTTC. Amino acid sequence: CAISPASGFKKETQYF.

The CDR3 is CASRVSGAEYGYTF. CDR3 coding DNA: TGCGCCAGCAGAGTTTCGGGGGCGGAATATGGCTACACCTTC. V and J are TRBV5-1 and TRBJ1-2; a possible D gene is TRBD1 (6 bases). Germline lookup yields CDR1 SGHRS and CDR2 YFSETQ. Trimming removed 5 bases from V and 5 bases from J, with 16 bases in between. The CDR3 is made up of 14 amino acids.

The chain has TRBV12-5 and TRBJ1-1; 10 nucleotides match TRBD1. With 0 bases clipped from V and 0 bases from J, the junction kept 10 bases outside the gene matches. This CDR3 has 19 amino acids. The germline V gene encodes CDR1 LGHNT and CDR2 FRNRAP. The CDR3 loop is CASGLVSPWDRGLNTEAFF. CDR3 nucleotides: TGTGCTAGTGGTTTGGTAAGCCCTTGGGACAGGGGTTTGAACACTGAAGCTTTCTTT.

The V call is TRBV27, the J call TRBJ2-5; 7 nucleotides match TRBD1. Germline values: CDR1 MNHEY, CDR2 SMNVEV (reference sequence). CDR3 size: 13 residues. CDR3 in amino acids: CAAWDSEKETQYF. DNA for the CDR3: TGTGCAGCCTGGGACAGCGAGAAAGAGACCCAGTACTTC.

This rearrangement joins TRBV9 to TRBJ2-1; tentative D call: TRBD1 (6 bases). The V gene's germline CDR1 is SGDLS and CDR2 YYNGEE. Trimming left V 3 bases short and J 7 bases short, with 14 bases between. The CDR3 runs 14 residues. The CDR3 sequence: CASSAPRDINEQFF. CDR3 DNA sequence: TGTGCCAGCAGCGCACCCCGGGACATTAATGAGCAGTTCTTC.

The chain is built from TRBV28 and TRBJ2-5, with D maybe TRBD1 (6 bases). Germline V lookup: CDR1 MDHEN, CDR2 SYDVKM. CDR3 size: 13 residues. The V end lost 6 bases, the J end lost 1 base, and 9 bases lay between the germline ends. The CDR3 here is CASSDRPQETQYF. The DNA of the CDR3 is TGTGCCAGCAGCGACAGGCCCCAAGAGACCCAGTACTTC.

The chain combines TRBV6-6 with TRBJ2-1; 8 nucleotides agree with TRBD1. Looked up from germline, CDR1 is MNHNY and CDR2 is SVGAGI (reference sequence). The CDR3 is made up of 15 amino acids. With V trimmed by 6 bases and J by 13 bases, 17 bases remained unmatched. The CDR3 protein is CASSPTGTGYLQQFF. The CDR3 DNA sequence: TGTGCCAGCAGCCCTACCGGGACAGGTTATCTCCAACAGTTCTTC.

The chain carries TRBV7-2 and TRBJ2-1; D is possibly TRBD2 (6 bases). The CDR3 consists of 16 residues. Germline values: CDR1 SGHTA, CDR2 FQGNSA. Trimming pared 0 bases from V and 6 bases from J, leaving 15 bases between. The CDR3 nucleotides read TGTGCCAGCAGCTTAGCTTCCGGGACTGGGTCCAATGAGCAGTTCTTC. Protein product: CASSLASGTGSNEQFF. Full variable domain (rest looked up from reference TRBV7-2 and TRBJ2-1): GAGVSQSPSNKVTEKGKDVELRCDPISGHTALYWYRQSLGQGLEFLIYFQGNSAPDKSGLPSDRFSAERTGGSVSTLTIQRTQQEDSAVYLCASSLASGTGSNEQFFGPGTRLTVL.

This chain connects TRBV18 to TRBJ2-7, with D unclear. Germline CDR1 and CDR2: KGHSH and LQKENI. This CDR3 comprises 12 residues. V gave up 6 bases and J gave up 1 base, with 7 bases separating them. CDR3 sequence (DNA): TGTGCCAGCTCTCCGGCTTCCTACGAGCAGTACTTC. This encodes CASSPASYEQYF.

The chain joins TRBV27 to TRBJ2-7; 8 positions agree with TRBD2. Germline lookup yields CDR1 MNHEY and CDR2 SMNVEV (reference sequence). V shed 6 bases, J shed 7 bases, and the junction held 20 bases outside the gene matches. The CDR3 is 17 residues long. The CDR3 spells CASSEWGTRGIEGEQYF. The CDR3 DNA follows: TGTGCCAGCAGCGAATGGGGGACTAGGGGGATTGAAGGGGAGCAGTACTTC.

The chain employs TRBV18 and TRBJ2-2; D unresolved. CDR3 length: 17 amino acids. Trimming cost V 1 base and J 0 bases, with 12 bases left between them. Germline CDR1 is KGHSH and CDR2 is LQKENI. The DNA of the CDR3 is TGTGCCAGCTCACCACTTGTTCCCCTCGCGAACACCGGGGAGCTGTTTTTT. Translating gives CASSPLVPLANTGELFF.

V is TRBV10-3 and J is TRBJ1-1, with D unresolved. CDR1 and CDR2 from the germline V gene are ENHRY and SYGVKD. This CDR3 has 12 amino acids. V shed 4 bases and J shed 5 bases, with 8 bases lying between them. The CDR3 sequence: CAISGWETEAFF. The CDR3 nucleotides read TGTGCCATCAGTGGCTGGGAGACTGAAGCTTTCTTT.

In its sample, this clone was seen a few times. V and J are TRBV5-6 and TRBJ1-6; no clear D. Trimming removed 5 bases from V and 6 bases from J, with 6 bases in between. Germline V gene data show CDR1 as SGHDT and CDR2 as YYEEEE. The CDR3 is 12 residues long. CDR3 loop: CASRRPNSPLHF. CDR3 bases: TGTGCCAGCAGACGCCCTAATTCACCCCTCCACTTT.

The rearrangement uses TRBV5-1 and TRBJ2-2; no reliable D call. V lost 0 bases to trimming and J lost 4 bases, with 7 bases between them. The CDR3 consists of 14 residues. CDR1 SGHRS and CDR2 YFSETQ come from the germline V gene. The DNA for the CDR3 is TGCGCCAGCAGCTTGGGGACGGGCACCGGGGAGCTGTTTTTT. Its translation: CASSLGTGTGELFF.

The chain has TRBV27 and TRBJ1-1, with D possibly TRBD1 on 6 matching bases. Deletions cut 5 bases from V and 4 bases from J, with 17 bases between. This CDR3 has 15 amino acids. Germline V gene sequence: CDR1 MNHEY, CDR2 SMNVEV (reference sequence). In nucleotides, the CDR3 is TGTGCCAGCAGTAGGAAGGACAGATCGGGCACTGAAGCTTTCTTT. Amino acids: CASSRKDRSGTEAFF.

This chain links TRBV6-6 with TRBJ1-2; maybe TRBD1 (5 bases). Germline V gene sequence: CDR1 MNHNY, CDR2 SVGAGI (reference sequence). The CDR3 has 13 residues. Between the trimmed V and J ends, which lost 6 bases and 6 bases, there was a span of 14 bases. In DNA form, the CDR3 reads TGTGCCAGCAGGGGGACGGAAAGGGATGGCTACACCTTC. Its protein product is CASRGTERDGYTF.

CDR3 in DNA: TGTGCCAGCAGCCAGGACAGGTCGAATGAGCAGTTCTTC. As protein: CASSQDRSNEQFF. This chain connects TRBV11-2 to TRBJ2-1; 7 bases match TRBD1. V lost 5 bases and J lost 7; bases outside the gene matches: 5. The germline CDR1 and CDR2 sequences are SGHAT and FQNNGV. The CDR3 totals 13 residues. Variable domain in full (rest from reference TRBV11-2 and TRBJ2-1): EAGVAQSPRYKIIEKRQSVAFWCNPISGHATLYWYQQILGQGPKLLIQFQNNGVVDDSQLPKDRFSAERLKGVDSTLKIQPAKLEDSAVYLCASSQDRSNEQFFGPGTRLTVL.

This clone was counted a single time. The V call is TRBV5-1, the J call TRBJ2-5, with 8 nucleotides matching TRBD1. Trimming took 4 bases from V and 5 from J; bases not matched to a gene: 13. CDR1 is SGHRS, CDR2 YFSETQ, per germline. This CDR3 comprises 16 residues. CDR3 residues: CASSDELGQAAETQYF. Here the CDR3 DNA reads TGCGCCAGCAGCGACGAATTGGGACAGGCGGCGGAGACCCAGTACTTC.

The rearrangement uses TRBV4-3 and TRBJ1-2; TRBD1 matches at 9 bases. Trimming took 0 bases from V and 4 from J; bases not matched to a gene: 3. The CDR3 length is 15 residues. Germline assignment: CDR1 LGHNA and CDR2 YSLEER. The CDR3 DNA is TGCGCCAGCAGCCAAGATGGACAGGGGTTCTATGGCTACACCTTC. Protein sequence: CASSQDGQGFYGYTF.

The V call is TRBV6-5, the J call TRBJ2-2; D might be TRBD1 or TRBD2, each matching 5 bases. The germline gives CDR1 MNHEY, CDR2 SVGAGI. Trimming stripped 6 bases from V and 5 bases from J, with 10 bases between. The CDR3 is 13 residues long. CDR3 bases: TGTGCCAGCAGAAGAGGGGAAACCGGGGAGCTGTTTTTT. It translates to CASRRGETGELFF.

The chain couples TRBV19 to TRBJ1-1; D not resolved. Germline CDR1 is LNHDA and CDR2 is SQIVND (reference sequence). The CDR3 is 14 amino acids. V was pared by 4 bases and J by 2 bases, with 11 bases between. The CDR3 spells CASSKRTTNTEAFF. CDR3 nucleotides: TGTGCCAGTAGTAAACGGACTACTAACACTGAAGCTTTCTTT.

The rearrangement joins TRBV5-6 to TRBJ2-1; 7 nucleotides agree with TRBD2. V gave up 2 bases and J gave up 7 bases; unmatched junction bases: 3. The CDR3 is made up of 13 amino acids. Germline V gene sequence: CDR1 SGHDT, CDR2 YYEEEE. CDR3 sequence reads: CASSFISGNEQFF. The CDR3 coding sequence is TGTGCCAGCAGCTTTATTAGCGGGAATGAGCAGTTCTTC.

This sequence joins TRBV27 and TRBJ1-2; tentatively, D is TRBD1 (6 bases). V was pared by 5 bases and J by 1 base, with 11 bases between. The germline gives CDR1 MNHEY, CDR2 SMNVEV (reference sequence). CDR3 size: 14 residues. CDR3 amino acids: CASSARGGNYGYTF. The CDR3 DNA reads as TGTGCCAGCAGTGCCAGGGGAGGTAACTATGGCTACACCTTC.

Here the CDR3 DNA reads TGTGCCAGTAGTATAGATCTTGAGGGGGCTGAAGCTTTCTTT. It codes for CASSIDLEGAEAFF. The rearrangement uses TRBV19 and TRBJ1-1, with TRBD1 as a possible D gene (6 bases). The V and J ends lost 0 bases and 6 bases respectively, with 11 bases between them. Germline lookup yields CDR1 LNHDA and CDR2 SQIVND (reference sequence). This CDR3 is built from 14 residues.

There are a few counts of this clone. CDR3 in amino acids: CASSRGLAYEQYF. The CDR3 region has the DNA TGTGCCAGCAGCCGTGGACTAGCCTACGAGCAGTACTTC. The chain is built from TRBV7-2 and TRBJ2-7; 7 bases map to TRBD2. The CDR3 loop spans 13 amino acids. Germline CDR1 and CDR2: SGHTA and FQGNSA. With V trimmed by 5 bases and J by 2 bases, 3 bases remained unmatched.

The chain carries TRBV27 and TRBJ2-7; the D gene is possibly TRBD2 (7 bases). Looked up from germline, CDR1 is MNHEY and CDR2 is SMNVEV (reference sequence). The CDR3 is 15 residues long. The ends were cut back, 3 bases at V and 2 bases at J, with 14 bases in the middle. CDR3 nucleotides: TGTGCCAGCAGTTTCGTAGGGGGGGAAACCTACGAGCAGTACTTC. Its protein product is CASSFVGGETYEQYF.